These 11 T cell receptor beta chains share one sample of origin, sequenced in a study of monozygotic twins with inflammatory bowel disease. For each CDR3 protein, TCRdb gives one entry from its re-call of the 5' RACE reads, without DNA. The listing contains some 400,000 distinct CDR3 sequences. The source material was blood. Every receptor here comes from a human donor with ulcerative colitis or Crohn's disease, or a healthy co-twin of an affected twin (not recorded which).

The V gene is TRBV4-2, the J gene TRBJ1-2. This CDR3 contains 14 residues. Germline values: CDR1 LGHNA, CDR2 YNFKEQ. CDR3 in amino acids: CASSQANRDYGYTF.

The J gene is TRBJ2-1, the V gene TRBV20-1; TCRdb picks TRBD1, but there is no DNA to check that call. This CDR3 contains 14 residues. Germline CDR1 DFQATT, CDR2 SNEGSKA (reference sequence). The CDR3 sequence is CSASLTVGYNEQFF.

The chain uses TRBV5-1 and TRBJ2-1; absent DNA, TCRdb's TRBD2 call cannot be checked. The CDR3 totals 14 residues. The germline V gene encodes CDR1 SGHRS and CDR2 YFSETQ. This CDR3 is CASSSAGGYNEQFF. The full variable domain, completed using reference TRBV5-1 and TRBJ2-1, is KAGVTQTPRYLIKTRGQQVTLSCSPISGHRSVSWYQQTPGQGLQFLFEYFSETQRNKGNFPGRFSGRQFSNSRSEMNVSTLELGDSALYLCASSSAGGYNEQFFGPGTRLTVL.

The V gene is TRBV19, the J gene TRBJ1-1. Germline values: CDR1 LNHDA, CDR2 SQIVND (reference sequence). The CDR3 runs to 14 residues. CDR3 region: CASSSLQGFAEAFF.

CDR3 region: CASSAVQDTYEQYF. The genes are TRBV9 and TRBJ2-7. The CDR3 has 14 residues. Germline V CDR1 and CDR2: SGDLS, YYNGEE.

This chain links TRBV29-1 with TRBJ2-1; the D call from TCRdb, TRBD1, cannot be confirmed without DNA. Germline loops: CDR1 SQVTM, CDR2 ANQGSEA. The CDR3 loop spans 13 amino acids. CDR3 in amino acids: CSVHRDTYNEQFF.

The V call is TRBV12-3 or TRBV12-4, the J call TRBJ2-7; the TCRdb D gene call, TRBD1, has no DNA to confirm it. This CDR3 is 11 amino acids long. The CDR3 loop reads CASYNRGEQYF.

The V call is TRBV5-1, the J call TRBJ1-2; the D gene TCRdb calls, TRBD1, cannot be checked with no DNA. CDR1 SGHRS and CDR2 YFSETQ come from the germline V gene. The CDR3 covers 14 residues. CDR3 loop: CASRTGTTDYGYTF.

The V and J genes are TRBV7-8 and TRBJ2-1; TCRdb's D call of TRBD2 is untestable without DNA. CDR3 length: 15 amino acids. The V gene's germline CDR1 is SGHVS and CDR2 FQNEAQ. The CDR3 protein is CASSSPGLYYNEQFF. Full variable domain (missing parts from reference TRBV7-8 and TRBJ2-1): GAGVSQSPRYKVAKRGQDVALRCDPISGHVSLFWYQQALGQGPEFLTYFQNEAQLDKSGLPSDRFFAERPEGSVSTLKIQRTQQEDSAVYLCASSSPGLYYNEQFFGPGTRLTVL.

The genes are TRBV7-2 and TRBJ2-2. CDR3 length equals 15 residues. CDR1 SGHTA and CDR2 FQGNSA come from the germline V gene. CDR3: CASSLVQHLGGELFF. Using reference TRBV7-2 and TRBJ2-2 for the parts outside the CDR3, the full variable domain is GAGVSQSPSNKVTEKGKDVELRCDPISGHTALYWYRQSLGQGLEFLIYFQGNSAPDKSGLPSDRFSAERTGGSVSTLTIQRTQQEDSAVYLCASSLVQHLGGELFFGEGSRLTVL.

J is TRBJ2-3 and V is TRBV4-1. This CDR3 contains 13 residues. From germline, CDR1 is MGHRA and CDR2 YSYEKL. CDR3 protein: CASSQDVGDTQYF.